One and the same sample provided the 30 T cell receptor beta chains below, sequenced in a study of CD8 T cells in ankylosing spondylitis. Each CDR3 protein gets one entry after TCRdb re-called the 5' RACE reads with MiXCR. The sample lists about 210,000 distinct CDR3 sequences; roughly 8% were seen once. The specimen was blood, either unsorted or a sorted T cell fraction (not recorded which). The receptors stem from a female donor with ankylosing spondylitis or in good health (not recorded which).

CDR3 sequence (DNA): TGTGCCAGCAGACTCAGCGCGGGAGGGCCCGATGAGCAGTTCTTC. Its translation is CASRLSAGGPDEQFF. The rearrangement uses TRBV7-9 and TRBJ2-1, with 9 bases fitting TRBD2. Germline CDR1 SEHNR, CDR2 FQNEAQ (reference sequence). This CDR3 region has 15 residues. V dropped 6 bases and J dropped 8; count of bases not matched to a gene: 11.

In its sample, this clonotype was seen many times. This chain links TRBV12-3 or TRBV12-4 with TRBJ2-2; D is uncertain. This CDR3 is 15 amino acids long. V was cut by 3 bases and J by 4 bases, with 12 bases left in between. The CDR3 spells CASSLQAASTGELFF. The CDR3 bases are TGTGCCAGCAGTTTGCAGGCAGCGTCCACCGGGGAGCTGTTTTTT.

CDR3 in DNA: TGTGCCAGCACTTTCCAATTTTCTTTCCTGGGGGAGACCCAGTACTTC. This encodes CASTFQFSFLGETQYF. The chain joins TRBV2 to TRBJ2-5; no reliable D call. Trimming stripped 7 bases from V and 5 bases from J, with 23 bases between. The CDR3 totals 16 residues. Per germline, CDR1 SNHLY and CDR2 FYNNEI. Based on the CDR3 plus reference TRBV2 and TRBJ2-5, the full variable domain is EPEVTQTPSHQVTQMGQEVILRCVPISNHLYFYWYRQILGQKVEFLVSFYNNEISEKSEIFDDQFSVERPDGSNFTLKIRSTKLEDSAMYFCASTFQFSFLGETQYFGPGTRLLVL.

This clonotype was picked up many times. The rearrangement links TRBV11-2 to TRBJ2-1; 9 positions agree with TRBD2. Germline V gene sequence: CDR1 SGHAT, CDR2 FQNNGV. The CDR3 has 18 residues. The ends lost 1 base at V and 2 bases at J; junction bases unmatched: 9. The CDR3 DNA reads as TGTGCCAGCAGCTTAGGCGGGAGGGCCCTTGAACCCTACAATGAGCAGTTCTTC. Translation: CASSLGGRALEPYNEQFF. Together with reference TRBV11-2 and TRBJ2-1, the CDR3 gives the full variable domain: EAGVAQSPRYKIIEKRQSVAFWCNPISGHATLYWYQQILGQGPKLLIQFQNNGVVDDSQLPKDRFSAERLKGVDSTLKIQPAKLEDSAVYLCASSLGGRALEPYNEQFFGPGTRLTVL.

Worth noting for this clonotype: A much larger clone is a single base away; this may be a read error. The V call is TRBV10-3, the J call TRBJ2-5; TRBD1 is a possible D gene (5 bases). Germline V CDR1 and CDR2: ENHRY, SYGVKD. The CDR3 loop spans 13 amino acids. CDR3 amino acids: CVISVGREETQYF. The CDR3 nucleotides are TGTGTCATCAGTGTGGGCAGGGAAGAGACCCAGTACTTC.

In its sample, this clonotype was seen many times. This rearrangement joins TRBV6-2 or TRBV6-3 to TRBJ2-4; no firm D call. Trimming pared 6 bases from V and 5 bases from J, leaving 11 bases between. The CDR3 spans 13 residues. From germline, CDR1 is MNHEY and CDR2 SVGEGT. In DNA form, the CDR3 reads TGTGCCAGCAGCGCTTCGACGGAAAACATTCAGTACTTC. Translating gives CASSASTENIQYF.

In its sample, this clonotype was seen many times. CDR3 nucleotide sequence: TGTGCCTGGGCCTCGGACAGGGACCAGCAGTACTTC. It yields the protein CAWASDRDQQYF. This chain connects TRBV30 to TRBJ2-7, with 8 bases aligning to TRBD1. J gave up 8 bases and V 5 bases, and 8 bases lay outside the gene matches. Germline-derived CDR1 and CDR2 are GTSNPN and SVGIG (reference sequence). CDR3 length: 12 residues.

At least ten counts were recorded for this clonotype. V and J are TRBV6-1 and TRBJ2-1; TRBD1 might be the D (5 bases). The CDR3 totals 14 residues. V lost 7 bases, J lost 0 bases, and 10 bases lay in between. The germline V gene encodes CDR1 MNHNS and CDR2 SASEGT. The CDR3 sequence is CASKGHSSYNEQFF. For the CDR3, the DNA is TGTGCCAGCAAAGGACATAGCTCCTACAATGAGCAGTTCTTC.

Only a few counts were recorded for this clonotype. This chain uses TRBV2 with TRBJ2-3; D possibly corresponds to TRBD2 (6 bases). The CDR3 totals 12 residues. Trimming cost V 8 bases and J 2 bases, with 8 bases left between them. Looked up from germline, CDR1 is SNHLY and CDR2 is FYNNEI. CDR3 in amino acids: CASGGNTDTQYF. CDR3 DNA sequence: TGTGCCAGCGGCGGGAACACAGATACGCAGTATTTT.

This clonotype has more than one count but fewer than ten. CDR3 nucleotides: TGTGCCATCAGTGACTCAGCGGGAGTAAAAATCTATGAGCAGTTCTTC. Translation: CAISDSAGVKIYEQFF. This chain joins TRBV10-3 and TRBJ2-1, with 8 bases identical to TRBD2. The CDR3 spans 16 residues. Germline values: CDR1 ENHRY, CDR2 SYGVKD. Trimming removed 3 bases from V and 8 bases from J; junction bases left unmatched: 12.

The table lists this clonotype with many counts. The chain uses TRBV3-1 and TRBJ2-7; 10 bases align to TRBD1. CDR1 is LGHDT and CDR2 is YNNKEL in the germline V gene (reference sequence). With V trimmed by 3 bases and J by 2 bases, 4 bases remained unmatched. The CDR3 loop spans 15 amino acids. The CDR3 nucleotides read TGTGCCAGCAGCCACGGGACAGGGGTTGCCTACGAGCAGTACTTC. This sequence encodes CASSHGTGVAYEQYF.

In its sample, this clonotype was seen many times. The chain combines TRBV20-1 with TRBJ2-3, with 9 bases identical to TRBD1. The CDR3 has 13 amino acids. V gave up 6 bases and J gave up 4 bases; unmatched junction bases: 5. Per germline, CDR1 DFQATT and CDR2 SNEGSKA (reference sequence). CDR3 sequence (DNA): TGCAGTGCACTGGGACAGGGCCCAGATACGCAGTATTTT. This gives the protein CSALGQGPDTQYF.

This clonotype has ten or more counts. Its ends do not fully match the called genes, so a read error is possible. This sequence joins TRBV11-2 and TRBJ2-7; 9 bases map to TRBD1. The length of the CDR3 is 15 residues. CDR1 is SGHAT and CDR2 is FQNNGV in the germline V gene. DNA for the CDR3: TGTGCCAGCAGCTTGTGGGGGGACAGGGCGAGGGTGAACGACTTC. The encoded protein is CASSLWGDRARVNDF. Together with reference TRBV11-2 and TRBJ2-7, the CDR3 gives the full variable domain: EAGVAQSPRYKIIEKRQSVAFWCNPISGHATLYWYQQILGQGPKLLIQFQNNGVVDDSQLPKDRFSAERLKGVDSTLKIQPAKLEDSAVYLCASSLWGDRARVNDFGPGTRLTVT.

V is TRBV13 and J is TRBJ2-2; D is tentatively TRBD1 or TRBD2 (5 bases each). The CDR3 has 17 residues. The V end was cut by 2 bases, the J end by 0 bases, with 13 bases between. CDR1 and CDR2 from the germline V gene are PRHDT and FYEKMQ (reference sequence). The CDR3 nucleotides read TGTGCCAGCAGCTTAAGAGAGGGGTTCTCGAACACCGGGGAGCTGTTTTTT. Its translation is CASSLREGFSNTGELFF.

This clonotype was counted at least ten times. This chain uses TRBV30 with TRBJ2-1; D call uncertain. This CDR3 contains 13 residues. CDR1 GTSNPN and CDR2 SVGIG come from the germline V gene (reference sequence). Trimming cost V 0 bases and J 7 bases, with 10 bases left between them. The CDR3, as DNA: TGTGCCTGGAGTGTACACCCACTGAATGAGCAGTTCTTC. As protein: CAWSVHPLNEQFF. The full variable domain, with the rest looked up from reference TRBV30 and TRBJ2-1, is SQTIHQWPATLVQPVGSPLSLECTVEGTSNPNLYWYRQAAGRGLQLLFYSVGIGQISSEVPQNLSASRPQDRQFILSSKKLLLSDSGFYLCAWSVHPLNEQFFGPGTRLTVL.

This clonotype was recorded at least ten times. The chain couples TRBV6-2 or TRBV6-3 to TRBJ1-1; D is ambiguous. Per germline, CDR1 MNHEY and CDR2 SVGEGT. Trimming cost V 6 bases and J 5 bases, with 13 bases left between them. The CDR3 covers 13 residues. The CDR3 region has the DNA TGTGCCAGCAGCCACCCCGATGGGACTGAAGCTTTCTTT. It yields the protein CASSHPDGTEAFF.

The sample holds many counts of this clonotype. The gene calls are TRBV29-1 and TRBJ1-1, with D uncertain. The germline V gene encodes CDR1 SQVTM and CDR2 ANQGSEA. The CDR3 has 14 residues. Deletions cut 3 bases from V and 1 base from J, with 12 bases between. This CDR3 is CSVEPLLGNTEAFF. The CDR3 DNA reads TGCAGCGTTGAGCCGCTACTCGGGAACACTGAAGCTTTCTTT.

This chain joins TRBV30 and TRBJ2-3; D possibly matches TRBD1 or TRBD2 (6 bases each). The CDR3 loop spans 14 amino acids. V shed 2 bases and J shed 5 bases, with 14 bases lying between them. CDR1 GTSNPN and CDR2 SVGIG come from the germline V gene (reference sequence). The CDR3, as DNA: TGTGCCTGGAGTCTCACCGGAGGGGGAGATACGCAGTATTTT. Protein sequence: CAWSLTGGGDTQYF.

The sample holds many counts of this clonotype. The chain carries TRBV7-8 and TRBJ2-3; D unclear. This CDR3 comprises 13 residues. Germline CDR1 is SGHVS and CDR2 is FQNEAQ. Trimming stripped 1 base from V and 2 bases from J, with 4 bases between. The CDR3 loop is CASSLDVTDTQYF. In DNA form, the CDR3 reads TGTGCCAGCAGCTTAGACGTCACAGATACGCAGTATTTT.

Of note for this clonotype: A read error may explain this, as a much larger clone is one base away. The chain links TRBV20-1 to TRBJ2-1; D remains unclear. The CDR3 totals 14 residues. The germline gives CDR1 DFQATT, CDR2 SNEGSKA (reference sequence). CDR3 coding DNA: TGCAGTGCTTCCAGTGGGGAATCCTACAATGGGCAGTTCTTC. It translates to CSASSGESYNGQFF.

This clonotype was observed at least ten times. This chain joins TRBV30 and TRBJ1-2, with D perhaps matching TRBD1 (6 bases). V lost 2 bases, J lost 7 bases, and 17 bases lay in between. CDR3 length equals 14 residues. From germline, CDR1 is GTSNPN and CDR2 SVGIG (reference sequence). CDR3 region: CAWSRVGGDRGYTF. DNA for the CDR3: TGTGCCTGGAGTAGGGTCGGGGGCGACCGTGGCTACACCTTC.

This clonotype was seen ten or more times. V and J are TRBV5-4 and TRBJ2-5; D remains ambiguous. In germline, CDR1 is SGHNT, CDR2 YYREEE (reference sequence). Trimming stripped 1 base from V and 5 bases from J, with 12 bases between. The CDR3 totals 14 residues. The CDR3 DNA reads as TGTGCCAGCAGCTTGCGGACGGTCAGGGAGACCCAGTACTTC. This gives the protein CASSLRTVRETQYF.

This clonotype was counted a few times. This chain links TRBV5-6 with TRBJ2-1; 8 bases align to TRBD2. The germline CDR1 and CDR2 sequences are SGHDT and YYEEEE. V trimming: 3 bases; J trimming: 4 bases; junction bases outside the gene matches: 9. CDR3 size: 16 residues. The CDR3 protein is CASSSRGLEDYNEQFF. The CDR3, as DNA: TGTGCCAGCAGCTCGAGGGGACTAGAGGATTACAATGAGCAGTTCTTC.

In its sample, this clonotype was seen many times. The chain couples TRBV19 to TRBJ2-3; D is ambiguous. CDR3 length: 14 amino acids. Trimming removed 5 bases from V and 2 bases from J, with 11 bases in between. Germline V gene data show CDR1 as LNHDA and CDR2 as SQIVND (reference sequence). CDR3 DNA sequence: TGTGCCAGTAGTCCGGGCGACCACACAGATACGCAGTATTTT. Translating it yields CASSPGDHTDTQYF.

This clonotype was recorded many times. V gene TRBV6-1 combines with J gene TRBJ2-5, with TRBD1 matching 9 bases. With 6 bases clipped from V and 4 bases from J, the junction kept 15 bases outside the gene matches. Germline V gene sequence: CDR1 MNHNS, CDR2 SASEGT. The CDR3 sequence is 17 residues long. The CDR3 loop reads CASRPLTGTGLGETQYF. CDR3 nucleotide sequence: TGTGCCAGCAGGCCCCTTACCGGGACAGGGCTGGGAGAGACCCAGTACTTC.

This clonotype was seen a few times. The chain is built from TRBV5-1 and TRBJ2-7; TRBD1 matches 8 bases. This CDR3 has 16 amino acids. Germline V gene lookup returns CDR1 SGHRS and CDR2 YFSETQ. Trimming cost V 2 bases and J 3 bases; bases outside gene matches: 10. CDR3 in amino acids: CASSFGTGEAGYEQYF. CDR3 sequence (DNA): TGCGCCAGCAGCTTCGGGACAGGCGAGGCGGGCTACGAGCAGTACTTC.

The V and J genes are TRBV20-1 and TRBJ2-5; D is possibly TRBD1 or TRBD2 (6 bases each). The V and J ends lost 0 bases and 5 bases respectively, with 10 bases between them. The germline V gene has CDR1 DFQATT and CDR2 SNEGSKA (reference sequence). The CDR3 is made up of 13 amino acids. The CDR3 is CSARDGGGETQYF. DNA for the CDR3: TGCAGTGCTAGAGACGGGGGCGGGGAGACCCAGTACTTC.

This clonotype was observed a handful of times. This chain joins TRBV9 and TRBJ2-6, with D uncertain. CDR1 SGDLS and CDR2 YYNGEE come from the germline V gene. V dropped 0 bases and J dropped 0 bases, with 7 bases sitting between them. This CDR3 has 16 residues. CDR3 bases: TGTGCCAGCAGCGTAGATGGGGACTCTGGGGCCAACGTCCTGACTTTC. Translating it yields CASSVDGDSGANVLTF. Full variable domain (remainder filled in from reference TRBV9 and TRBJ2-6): DSGVTQTPKHLITATGQRVTLRCSPRSGDLSVYWYQQSLDQGLQFLIQYYNGEERAKGNILERFSAQQFPDLHSELNLSSLELGDSALYFCASSVDGDSGANVLTFGAGSRLTVL.

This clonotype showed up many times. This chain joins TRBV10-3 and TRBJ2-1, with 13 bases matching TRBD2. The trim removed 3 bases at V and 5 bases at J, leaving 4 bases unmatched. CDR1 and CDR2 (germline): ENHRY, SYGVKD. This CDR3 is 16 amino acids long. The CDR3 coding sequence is TGTGCCATCAGTGACCCCGGACTAGCGGGAGACAATGAGCAGTTCTTC. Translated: CAISDPGLAGDNEQFF.

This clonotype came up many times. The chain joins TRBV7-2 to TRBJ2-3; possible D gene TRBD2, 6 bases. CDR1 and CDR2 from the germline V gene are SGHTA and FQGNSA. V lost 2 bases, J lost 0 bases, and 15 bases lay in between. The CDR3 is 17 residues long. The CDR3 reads CASSLKGSGPSTDTQYF. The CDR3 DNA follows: TGTGCCAGCAGCTTAAAGGGAAGCGGGCCCAGCACAGATACGCAGTATTTT.